The clone carrying this TCR beta chain has just one count. The data derive from a study of blood T cell repertoires in COVID-19. Across the study: Sources were T cells, B-cell-depleted T cells, or PBMCs; the material itself was cDNA or gDNA.

This table comes from immunoSEQ multiplex PCR, and its TCRdb copy is limited to in-frame clones, with some not included. The table includes around 300,000 clones, around nine tenths detected once. The TCR was taken from a man in his fifties with active or convalescent COVID-19. Sequencing was carried out using peripheral blood.

The CDR3 nucleotides read TGTGCCTTGAAGGCGACTCTAAGGGCGGGATATGGCTACACCTTC. Translation: CALKATLRAGYGYTF. The rearrangement links TRBV30 to TRBJ1-2; no definite D call. CDR3 length equals 15 residues. Trimming stripped 7 bases from V and 5 bases from J, with 23 bases between. Per germline, CDR1 GTSNPN and CDR2 SVGIG (reference sequence).